These 15 T cell receptor beta chains share one sample of origin, sequenced in a study of blood T cell repertoires in COVID-19. TCRdb's copy holds only in-frame clones and misses some; the assay was immunoSEQ multiplex PCR. Here the sample spans 200,000 to 250,000 clones, about 83% being singletons. Sequencing used peripheral blood. These receptors were taken from a woman aged 45-65 years with acute or convalescent COVID-19.

CDR3 sequence reads: CASSLGGQGNQPQHF. CDR3 DNA: TGTGCCAGCAGCCTGGGTGGACAGGGCAATCAGCCCCAGCATTTT. V gene TRBV3-1 (or the pseudogene TRBV3-2) combines with J gene TRBJ1-5, with 7 positions matching TRBD1. The J segment lost 2 bases and the V segment lost 4 bases, leaving 5 bases of the junction unmatched. From germline, CDR1 is LGHDT and CDR2 YNNKEL (reference sequence). The CDR3 has 15 residues.

The chain combines TRBV5-1 with TRBJ1-2; a weak D match, TRBD1 (6 bases). V was pared by 0 bases and J by 6 bases, with 27 bases between. CDR1 is SGHRS and CDR2 is YFSETQ in the germline V gene. CDR3 size: 19 residues. CDR3 in DNA: TGCGCCAGCAGCTTGGGGGTCAGGGTCATACAACAGGGTGTTCATGGCTACACCTTC. Translating gives CASSLGVRVIQQGVHGYTF.

As regards this clone: Other nucleotide sequences from this sample produce the same CDR3. This chain connects TRBV6-5 to TRBJ1-6; 7 bases align to TRBD1. V shed 6 bases and J 7 bases; nucleotides not matched to a gene: 6. Germline V gives CDR1 MNHEY, CDR2 SVGAGI. This CDR3 region has 14 residues. The DNA of the CDR3 is TGTGCCAGCAGCTCCAGGGACAGAAATTCACCCCTCCACTTT. It specifies CASSSRDRNSPLHF.

The V gene is TRBV6-6, the J gene TRBJ1-4; D gene ambiguous. V lost 2 bases and J 3 bases, leaving 10 bases between the germline ends. CDR1 is MNHNY, CDR2 SVGAGI, per germline (reference sequence). CDR3 length: 15 residues. CDR3 residues: CASSYRGQANEKLFF. CDR3 DNA: TGTGCCAGCAGTTACCGTGGGCAGGCTAATGAAAAACTGTTTTTT.

The V call is TRBV19, the J call TRBJ1-1, with D possibly being TRBD1 (6 bases). Looked up from germline, CDR1 is LNHDA and CDR2 is SQIVND (reference sequence). V lost 5 bases, J lost 0 bases, and 10 bases lay in between. There are 14 residues in the CDR3. The CDR3 spells CASSAGTLNTEAFF. The CDR3 DNA sequence: TGTGCCAGTAGTGCCGGGACACTGAACACTGAAGCTTTCTTT. The full variable domain, completed using reference TRBV19 and TRBJ1-1, is DGGITQSPKYLFRKEGQNVTLSCEQNLNHDAMYWYRQDPGQGLRLIYYSQIVNDFQKGDIAEGYSVSREKKESFPLTVTSAQKNPTAFYLCASSAGTLNTEAFFGQGTRLTVV.

The V and J genes are TRBV28 and TRBJ2-3; a possible D gene is TRBD1 (5 bases). V was shortened by 6 bases and J by 15 bases, with 19 bases between the two germline ends. The germline gives CDR1 MDHEN, CDR2 SYDVKM. This CDR3 contains 12 residues. The DNA for the CDR3 is TGTGCCAGCAGCCAGGGATATAGGCTCCCTTATTTT. It translates to CASSQGYRLPYF.

The chain couples TRBV30 to TRBJ2-1; 15 nucleotides line up with TRBD2. With V trimmed by 5 bases and J by 7 bases, 9 bases remained unmatched. Germline lookup yields CDR1 GTSNPN and CDR2 SVGIG (reference sequence). The CDR3 is 16 amino acids. Written as DNA, the CDR3 is TGTGCCTGGTTAATAGGGACTAGCGGGGGGTTAAATGAGCAGTTCTTC. This sequence encodes CAWLIGTSGGLNEQFF.

CDR3 nucleotide sequence: TGTGCCAGCAGTCCCGCCGACAGGGCCAATCAGCCCCAGCATTTT. As protein: CASSPADRANQPQHF. The chain links TRBV27 to TRBJ1-5; 7 bases line up with TRBD1. This CDR3 has 15 residues. V dropped 5 bases and J dropped 3; count of bases not matched to a gene: 7. The germline V gene encodes CDR1 MNHEY and CDR2 SMNVEV (reference sequence).

V is TRBV7-2 and J is TRBJ1-6, with TRBD1 identical over 9 bases. Germline CDR1 and CDR2: SGHTA and FQGNSA. This CDR3 has 14 amino acids. After removal of 4 bases from V and 9 bases from J, the junction contained 4 bases not matched to a gene. The DNA of the CDR3 is TGTGCCAGCAGCTCCGGGACAGGGCCTTCACCCCTCCACTTT. It specifies CASSSGTGPSPLHF.

The chain employs TRBV6-5 and TRBJ2-1; tentative D call: TRBD1 (6 bases). Germline loops: CDR1 MNHEY, CDR2 SVGAGI. V lost 0 bases and J lost 0, with 9 bases in between. The CDR3 extends over 16 amino acids. The DNA of the CDR3 is TGTGCCAGCAGTTACTCTTACAGGGCCTCCTACAATGAGCAGTTCTTC. It encodes CASSYSYRASYNEQFF.

The chain couples TRBV6-5 to TRBJ2-3; possibly TRBD1 for D (6 bases). In germline, CDR1 is MNHEY, CDR2 SVGAGI. The CDR3 contains 14 residues. V was clipped by 2 bases and J by 6 bases, with 12 bases between them. The CDR3 sequence is CASSYLDRLDTQYF. CDR3 nucleotides: TGTGCCAGCAGTTACCTCGACAGGCTGGATACGCAGTATTTT.

The chain recombines TRBV6-1 with TRBJ2-1, with TRBD2 matching 10 bases. The CDR3 runs to 17 residues. The J segment lost 5 bases and the V segment lost 0 bases, leaving 7 bases of the junction unmatched. Germline CDR1 reads MNHNS; CDR2 reads SASEGT. The CDR3 DNA reads TGTGCCAGCAGTGAAGCCTGGACTAGCGGACGAGACAATGAGCAGTTCTTC. It codes for CASSEAWTSGRDNEQFF.

CDR3 DNA: TGTGCCAGCAGCTTCTCGCGACAGGGGGCTTATTGGTCGGAAGAGACCCAGTACTTC. Its protein product is CASSFSRQGAYWSEETQYF. The V call is TRBV7-9, the J call TRBJ2-5; 10 bases are a match to TRBD1. CDR3 length: 19 residues. V dropped 3 bases and J dropped 3; count of bases not matched to a gene: 16. Germline-derived CDR1 and CDR2 are SEHNR and FQNEAQ (reference sequence).

The chain has TRBV30 and TRBJ1-4, with 9 nucleotides matching TRBD1. This CDR3 has 13 residues. The germline V gene encodes CDR1 GTSNPN and CDR2 SVGIG (reference sequence). V shed 0 bases, J shed 10 bases, and the junction held 3 bases outside the gene matches. CDR3 residues: CAWSVQGAAKLFF. CDR3 DNA: TGTGCCTGGAGTGTACAGGGGGCAGCAAAACTGTTTTTT. Drawing the rest from reference TRBV30 and TRBJ1-4, the complete variable domain is SQTIHQWPATLVQPVGSPLSLECTVEGTSNPNLYWYRQAAGRGLQLLFYSVGIGQISSEVPQNLSASRPQDRQFILSSKKLLLSDSGFYLCAWSVQGAAKLFFGSGTQLSVL.

This clone was counted between two and nine times. The chain couples TRBV18 to TRBJ2-1, with 13 bases aligning to TRBD2. The germline V gene has CDR1 KGHSH and CDR2 LQKENI. This CDR3 is 17 amino acids long. J gave up 5 bases and V 3 bases, and 7 bases lay outside the gene matches. CDR3 loop: CASSPWTSGSFDNEQFF. CDR3 coding DNA: TGTGCCAGCTCACCTTGGACTAGCGGGAGTTTCGACAATGAGCAGTTCTTC.